Listed here is a single TCR beta chain. Compared with germline, one end of the junction differs, possibly owing to a read error. The study profiled TCR beta VDJ and CDR3 using genomic DNA as template. TCRdb analysed the reads with MiXCR anew, one entry per CDR3 protein. The sample has hundreds of thousands of distinct CDR3 sequences; under 40% are singletons. Patients sequenced had flow cytometry evidence of CD8+CD57+ cell expansion. Patients, without exception, had severe acquired aplastic anemia. Prior therapy had not been administered to any patient at the time of blood sampling. This sample is drawn from a study of CD8+CD57+ T cells in acquired aplastic anemia. Whole-study context: DNA from sorted CD4+ and CD8+ cells averaged around 3.2 ug.

In germline, CDR1 is ENHRY, CDR2 SYGVKD. This CDR3 region has 16 residues. The chain recombines TRBV10-3 with TRBJ2-7; 9 bases are a match to TRBD1. The TCR was taken from a human donor with aplastic anemia. The sequencing sample was made of sorted CD4+, CD8+, or CD8+CD57+ T cells (not recorded which) from PBMCs. The CDR3 is CASSESLDRGTYEQYF. The CDR3 DNA reads as TGTGCCAGCAGTGAATCATTGGACAGGGGAACCTACGAGCAGTACTTC.